Presented here are 9 T cell receptor beta chains from one specimen sequenced in a study of T cell responses to AZD1222 COVID-19 vaccine. TCRdb's table, derived via immunoSEQ multiplex PCR, lists solely in-frame clones and lacks some. The sample lists 130,000 to 150,000 clones; 88% were seen once. The specimen comprised peripheral blood, sampled on day 0 of AZD1222 vaccination. Source of these receptors: an adult in good health.

CDR3 bases: TGCAGCGCCGCTCGCGGGAGGGCCTACAATGAGCAGTTCTTC. Protein product: CSAARGRAYNEQFF. This chain uses TRBV29-1 with TRBJ2-1; 9 bases align to TRBD2. Germline V lookup: CDR1 SQVTM, CDR2 ANQGSEA. J was trimmed by 2 bases and V by 7 bases; bases with no gene match: 6. The CDR3 runs to 14 residues.

CDR3 in DNA: TGCGCCAGCAGCCAAGAGTGGAATTCACCCCTCCACTTT. This encodes CASSQEWNSPLHF. The chain combines TRBV4-3 with TRBJ1-6; D uncertain. This CDR3 has 13 amino acids. Germline CDR1 LGHNA, CDR2 YSLEER. Trimming left V 0 bases short and J 7 bases short, with 4 bases between.

The chain employs TRBV7-2 and TRBJ1-1, with 7 bases matching TRBD1. Germline V gene data show CDR1 as SGHTA and CDR2 as FQGNSA. This CDR3 comprises 17 residues. The V and J ends lost 3 bases and 2 bases, in that order; junction bases with no gene match: 12. The CDR3 sequence: CASSFSAGQLINTEAFF. The CDR3, as DNA: TGTGCCAGCAGCTTTTCTGCGGGACAGTTGATAAACACTGAAGCTTTCTTT.

The V gene is TRBV12-5, the J gene TRBJ2-3, with D tentatively TRBD1 (5 bases). Germline-derived CDR1 and CDR2 are LGHNT and FRNRAP. Trimming took off 4 bases at V and 1 base at J, with 15 bases between the two ends. The CDR3 sequence is 16 residues long. As DNA, the CDR3 is TGTGCTAGTGGTTCCCCGACAGCGATCGGCACAGATACGCAGTATTTT. As protein: CASGSPTAIGTDTQYF.

The chain carries TRBV6-2 or TRBV6-3 and TRBJ2-1; 9 bases map to TRBD2. Germline CDR1 and CDR2: MNHEY and SVGEGT. The CDR3 totals 16 residues. V dropped 6 bases and J dropped 2; count of bases not matched to a gene: 8. DNA for the CDR3: TGTGCCAGCAGCAGAAGCGGGAGGCCTACCTACAATGAGCAGTTCTTC. Translation: CASSRSGRPTYNEQFF.

J is TRBJ1-1 and V is TRBV27; D ambiguous. The ends were cut back, 6 bases at V and 3 bases at J, with 11 bases in the middle. Germline-derived CDR1 and CDR2 are MNHEY and SMNVEV (reference sequence). The CDR3 is made up of 13 amino acids. CDR3 in amino acids: CASRPVGYTEAFF. DNA for the CDR3: TGTGCCAGCAGGCCGGTGGGGTACACTGAAGCTTTCTTT.

The chain employs TRBV7-2 and TRBJ2-7; D uncertain. Looked up from germline, CDR1 is SGHTA and CDR2 is FQGNSA. With 5 bases removed from V and 3 bases from J, the gap between germline ends came to 11 bases. CDR3 length: 13 amino acids. CDR3 in DNA: TGTGCCAGCAGCCTCATCTCCCACTACGAGCAGTACTTC. Protein sequence: CASSLISHYEQYF.

The V and J genes are TRBV28 and TRBJ2-7; D uncertain. The CDR3 runs 12 residues. The germline V gene has CDR1 MDHEN and CDR2 SYDVKM. Trimming took 2 bases from V and 11 from J, leaving 13 bases between them. The CDR3 coding sequence is TGTGCCAGCAGTTTAGGTGGCAGTTCGAAGTACTTC. Amino acid sequence: CASSLGGSSKYF.

The chain employs TRBV7-8 and TRBJ2-3, with D perhaps matching TRBD2 (5 bases). This CDR3 has 13 amino acids. Germline V lookup: CDR1 SGHVS, CDR2 FQNEAQ. Trimming removed 5 bases at V and 6 bases at J, with 12 bases between. The CDR3 sequence: CASSRTGFDTQYF. CDR3 in DNA: TGTGCCAGCAGCCGTACGGGGTTCGATACGCAGTATTTT. Looking up the rest from reference TRBV7-8 and TRBJ2-3 gives the full variable domain: GAGVSQSPRYKVAKRGQDVALRCDPISGHVSLFWYQQALGQGPEFLTYFQNEAQLDKSGLPSDRFFAERPEGSVSTLKIQRTQQEDSAVYLCASSRTGFDTQYFGPGTRLTVL.